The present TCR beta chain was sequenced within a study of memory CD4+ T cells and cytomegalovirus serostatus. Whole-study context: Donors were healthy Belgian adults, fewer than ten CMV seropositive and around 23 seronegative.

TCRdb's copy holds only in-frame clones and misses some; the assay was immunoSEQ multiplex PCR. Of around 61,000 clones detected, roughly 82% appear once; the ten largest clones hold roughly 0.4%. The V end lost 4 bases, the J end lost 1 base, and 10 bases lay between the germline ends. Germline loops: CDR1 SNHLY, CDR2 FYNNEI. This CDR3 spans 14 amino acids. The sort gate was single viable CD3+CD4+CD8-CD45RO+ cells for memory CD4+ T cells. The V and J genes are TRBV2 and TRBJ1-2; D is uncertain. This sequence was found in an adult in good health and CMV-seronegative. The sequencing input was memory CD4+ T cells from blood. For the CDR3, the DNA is TGTGCCAGCAGTGCGGCAGCAATTAACTATGGCTACACCTTC. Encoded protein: CASSAAAINYGYTF.